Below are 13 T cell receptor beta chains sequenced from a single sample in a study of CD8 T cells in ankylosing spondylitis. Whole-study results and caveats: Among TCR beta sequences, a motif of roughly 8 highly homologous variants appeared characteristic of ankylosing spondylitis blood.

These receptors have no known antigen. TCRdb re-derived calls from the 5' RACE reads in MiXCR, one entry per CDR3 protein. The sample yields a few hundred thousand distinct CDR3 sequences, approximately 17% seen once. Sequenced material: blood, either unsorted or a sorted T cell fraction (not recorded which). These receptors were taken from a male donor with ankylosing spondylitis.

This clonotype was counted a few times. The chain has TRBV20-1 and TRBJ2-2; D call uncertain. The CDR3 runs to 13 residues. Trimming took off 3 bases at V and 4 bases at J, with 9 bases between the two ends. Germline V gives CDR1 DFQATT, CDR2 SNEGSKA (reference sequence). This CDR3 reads CSASFLVTGELFF. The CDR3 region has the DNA TGCAGTGCTAGTTTCCTCGTCACCGGGGAGCTGTTTTTT.

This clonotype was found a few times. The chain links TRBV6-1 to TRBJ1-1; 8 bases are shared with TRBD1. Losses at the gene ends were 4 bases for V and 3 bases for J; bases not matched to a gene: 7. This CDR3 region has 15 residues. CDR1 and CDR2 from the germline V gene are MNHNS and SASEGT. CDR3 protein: CASSGRGLGDTEAFF. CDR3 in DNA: TGTGCCAGCAGTGGCAGGGGGCTCGGGGACACTGAAGCTTTCTTT.

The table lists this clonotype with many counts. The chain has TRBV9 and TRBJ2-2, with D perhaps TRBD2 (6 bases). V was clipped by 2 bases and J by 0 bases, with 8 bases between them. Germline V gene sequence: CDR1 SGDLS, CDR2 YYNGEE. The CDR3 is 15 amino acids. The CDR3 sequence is CASSVSGSNTGELFF. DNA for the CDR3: TGTGCCAGCAGCGTTAGCGGTTCGAACACCGGGGAGCTGTTTTTT.

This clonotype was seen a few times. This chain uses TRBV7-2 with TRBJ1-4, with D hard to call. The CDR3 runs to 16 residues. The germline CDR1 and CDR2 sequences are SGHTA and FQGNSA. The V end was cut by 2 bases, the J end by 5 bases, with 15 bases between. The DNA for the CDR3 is TGTGCCAGCAGCTTATCCCAAGGAAGGGCCAATGAAAAACTGTTTTTT. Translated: CASSLSQGRANEKLFF. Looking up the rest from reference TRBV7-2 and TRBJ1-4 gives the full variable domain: GAGVSQSPSNKVTEKGKDVELRCDPISGHTALYWYRQSLGQGLEFLIYFQGNSAPDKSGLPSDRFSAERTGGSVSTLTIQRTQQEDSAVYLCASSLSQGRANEKLFFGSGTQLSVL.

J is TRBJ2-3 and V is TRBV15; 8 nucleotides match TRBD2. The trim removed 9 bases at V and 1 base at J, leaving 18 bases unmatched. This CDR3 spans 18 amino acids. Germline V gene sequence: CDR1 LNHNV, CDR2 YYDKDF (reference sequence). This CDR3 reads CATLKGRAGVKGTDTQYF. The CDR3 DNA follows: TGTGCCACGCTCAAAGGGAGAGCGGGGGTAAAGGGCACAGATACGCAGTATTTT.

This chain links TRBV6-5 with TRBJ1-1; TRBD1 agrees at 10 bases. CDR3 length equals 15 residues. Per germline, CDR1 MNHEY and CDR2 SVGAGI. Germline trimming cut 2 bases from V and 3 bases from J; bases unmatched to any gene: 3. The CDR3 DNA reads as TGTGCCAGCAGTTACGGACAGGGGGGTCACACTGAAGCTTTCTTT. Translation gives CASSYGQGGHTEAFF.

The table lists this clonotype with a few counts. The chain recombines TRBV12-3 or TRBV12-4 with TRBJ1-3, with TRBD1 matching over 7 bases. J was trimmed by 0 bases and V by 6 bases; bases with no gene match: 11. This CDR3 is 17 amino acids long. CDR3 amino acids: CASRVELGTASGNTIYF. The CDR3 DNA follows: TGTGCCAGCAGGGTCGAGTTAGGGACAGCCTCTGGAAACACCATATATTTT.

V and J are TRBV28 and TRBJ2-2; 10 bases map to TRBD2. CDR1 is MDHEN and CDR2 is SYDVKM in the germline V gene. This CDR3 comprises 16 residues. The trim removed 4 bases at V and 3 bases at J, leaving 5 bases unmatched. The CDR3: CASSYPTSGYTGELFF. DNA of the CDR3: TGTGCCAGCAGTTACCCGACTAGCGGGTACACCGGGGAGCTGTTTTTT.

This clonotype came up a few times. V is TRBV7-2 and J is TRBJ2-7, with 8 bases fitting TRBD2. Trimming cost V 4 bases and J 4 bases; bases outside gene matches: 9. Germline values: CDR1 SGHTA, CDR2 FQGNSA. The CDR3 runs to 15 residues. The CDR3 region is CASSYPLSGAYEQYF. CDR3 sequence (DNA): TGTGCCAGCAGCTACCCACTTAGCGGGGCTTACGAGCAGTACTTC.

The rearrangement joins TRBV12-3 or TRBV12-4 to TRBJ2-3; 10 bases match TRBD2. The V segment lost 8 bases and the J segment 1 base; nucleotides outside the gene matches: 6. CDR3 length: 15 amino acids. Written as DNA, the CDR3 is TGTGCCAGCCTAATAAGCGGGAGGGGCACAGATACGCAGTATTTT. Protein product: CASLISGRGTDTQYF.

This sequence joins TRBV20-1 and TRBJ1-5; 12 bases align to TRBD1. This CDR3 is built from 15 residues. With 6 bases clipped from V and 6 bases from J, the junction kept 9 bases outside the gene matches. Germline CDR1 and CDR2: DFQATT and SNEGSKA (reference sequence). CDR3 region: CSALHGTGGFQPQHF. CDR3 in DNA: TGCAGTGCCCTCCACGGGACAGGGGGCTTTCAGCCCCAGCATTTT.

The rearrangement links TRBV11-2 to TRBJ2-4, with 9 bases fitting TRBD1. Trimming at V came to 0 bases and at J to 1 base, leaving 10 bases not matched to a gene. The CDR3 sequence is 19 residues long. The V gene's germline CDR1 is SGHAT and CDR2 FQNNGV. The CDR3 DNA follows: TGTGCCAGCAGCTTAGAGGGGGGACAGGGTAAAGGGGCCAAAAACATTCAGTACTTC. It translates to CASSLEGGQGKGAKNIQYF.

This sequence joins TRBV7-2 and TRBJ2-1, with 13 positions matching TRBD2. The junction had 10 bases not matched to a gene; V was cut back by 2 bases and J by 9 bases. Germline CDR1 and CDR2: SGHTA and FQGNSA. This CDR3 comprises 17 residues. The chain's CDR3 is CASSLTGTSGILREQFF. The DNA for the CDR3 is TGTGCCAGCAGCTTAACGGGGACTAGCGGGATATTGCGTGAGCAGTTCTTC.